Below, 14 T cell receptor beta chains from the same sample are listed, as sequenced in a study of monozygotic twins with inflammatory bowel disease. After re-calling the 5' RACE reads, TCRdb lists one entry per CDR3 protein, DNA absent. Its table lists 400,000 to 500,000 distinct CDR3 sequences. What was sequenced was blood. Receptor source: a human donor with ulcerative colitis or Crohn's disease, or a healthy co-twin of an affected twin (not recorded which).

This chain connects TRBV6-7 to TRBJ2-3; TCRdb's D gene call, TRBD1, goes unchecked for lack of DNA. TRBV6-7 is an open reading frame whose function is uncertain. The CDR3 spans 16 residues. The CDR3 loop is CASSRAGGSFTDTQYF.

The gene calls are TRBV20-1 and TRBJ2-3; the TCRdb call, TRBD2, lacks DNA for checking. The CDR3 covers 18 residues. Looked up from germline, CDR1 is DFQATT and CDR2 is SNEGSKA (reference sequence). The chain's CDR3 is CSASPSGGGALGTDTQYF.

The genes are TRBV4-2 and TRBJ2-2; TCRdb's D call, TRBD1, is unchecked because there is no DNA. CDR1 and CDR2 from the germline V gene are LGHNA and YNFKEQ. The CDR3 extends over 15 amino acids. The CDR3 is CASSPGRVRAGELFF.

V gene TRBV7-9 combines with J gene TRBJ1-1; checking the TCRdb D call of TRBD1 is not possible without DNA. The CDR3 consists of 14 residues. Germline CDR1 reads SEHNR; CDR2 reads FQNEAQ (reference sequence). CDR3 loop: CASRKTGLNTEAFF.

This rearrangement joins TRBV5-1 to TRBJ2-1; TCRdb gives TRBD1 as the D gene, but with no DNA this cannot be confirmed. The CDR3 has 16 amino acids. Germline-derived CDR1 and CDR2 are SGHRS and YFSETQ. The chain's CDR3 is CASSFAGDRVNNEQFF.

The chain links TRBV10-3 to TRBJ1-1; the TRBD1 assignment by TCRdb is unverifiable without DNA. This CDR3 has 13 amino acids. Germline lookup yields CDR1 ENHRY and CDR2 SYGVKD. CDR3: CAIRAGEFTEAFF.

The chain couples TRBV3-1 to TRBJ1-5. CDR3 length: 16 amino acids. CDR1 and CDR2 (germline): LGHDT, YNNKEL (reference sequence). The CDR3 sequence is CASSQGGKSSNQPQHF. Full variable domain (missing parts from reference TRBV3-1 and TRBJ1-5): DTAVSQTPKYLVTQMGNDKSIKCEQNLGHDTMYWYKQDSKKFLKIMFSYNNKELIINETVPNRFSPKSPDKAHLNLHINSLELGDSAVYFCASSQGGKSSNQPQHFGDGTRLSIL.

The V and J genes are TRBV20-1 and TRBJ2-7; TCRdb indicates TRBD1, and absent DNA this call remains unverified. The length of the CDR3 is 14 residues. Germline values: CDR1 DFQATT, CDR2 SNEGSKA (reference sequence). The chain's CDR3 is CSATSRDRVYEQYF.

The chain joins TRBV6-1 to TRBJ2-7; TCRdb selects TRBD1, and the lack of DNA leaves this call unchecked. CDR1 is MNHNS, CDR2 SASEGT, per germline. CDR3 length equals 15 residues. CDR3 region: CASSPRGTAGYEQYF.

The chain couples TRBV5-1 to TRBJ2-7; TCRdb lists TRBD1, though no DNA is available to test this call. The V gene's germline CDR1 is SGHRS and CDR2 YFSETQ. This CDR3 is built from 16 residues. The CDR3 region is CASSLVGGQGYYEQYF.

The chain uses TRBV10-3 and TRBJ1-5. Germline CDR1 ENHRY, CDR2 SYGVKD. This CDR3 is 12 amino acids long. The CDR3 is CAISEGNQPQHF.

V gene TRBV12-3 or TRBV12-4 combines with J gene TRBJ2-7; without DNA, the TCRdb call of TRBD1 cannot be checked. The CDR3 loop spans 14 amino acids. The chain's CDR3 is CASSIGDRSVEQYF.

The rearrangement joins TRBV16 to TRBJ1-1; the D call from TCRdb, TRBD1, cannot be confirmed without DNA. The CDR3 contains 13 residues. Germline V gene lookup returns CDR1 KGHSY and CDR2 FQNENV. CDR3 amino acids: CASSHRGNTEAFF. The full variable domain, completed using reference TRBV16 and TRBJ1-1, is GEEVAQTPKHLVRGEGQKAKLYCAPIKGHSYVFWYQQVLKNEFKFLISFQNENVFDETGMPKERFSAKCLPNSPCSLEIQATKLEDSAVYFCASSHRGNTEAFFGQGTRLTVV.

The V and J genes are TRBV15 and TRBJ1-6. This CDR3 is built from 14 residues. The germline V gene has CDR1 LNHNV and CDR2 YYDKDF (reference sequence). CDR3 loop: CATKNTNNNSPLHF.